This T cell receptor beta chain appears in the sequencing data of a study of tumor-infiltrating lymphocytes in primary liver carcinoma (dated by TCRdb to about 2017). Study-level background: Hepatocellular carcinoma (four) or combined HCC and intrahepatic cholangiocarcinoma (one) was present in the five patients, who were three men and two women aged 30 to 69 years. Tumors of the five patients were stage T1-T3 N0M0 with maximum diameters of roughly 4.2 to 11 cm. Each sample produced roughly 3.65 to 8 million productive TCRbeta reads, and read depth showed no significant difference between tissue types. For each liver tumor, the study sampled five regions along with adjacent normal tissue and blood, and applied TCRbeta repertoire sequencing, expression microarrays and whole-exome sequencing. A total of 35 specimens from 5 patients underwent TCRbeta repertoire sequencing, comprising 25 tumor regions, 5 adjacent noncancerous liver tissues and 5 peripheral blood samples. To link TCRbeta repertoire diversity with the local molecular phenotype, the roughly 23 tumor region samples were profiled using Agilent mRNA microarrays. Technical replicate repertoires showed high reproducibility, with mean shared-clone rates approximately 0.89 and correlation coefficients above 0.95. The paper as a whole reports these results and caveats: The top 250 clones accounted for a significantly greater share of the repertoire in tumors than in blood (p = 0.039). The study included only five patients, and the authors note findings should be validated in a larger study. Only roughly 7-24% of top clones appeared in all five regions of a tumor, which suggests that tumor-infiltrating T cells are spatially heterogeneous. Pairs of tumor regions showed greater repertoire overlap (mean approximately 35%) than tumor-adjacent pairs (roughly 17%) or tumor-blood pairs (around 15%), which is consistent with antigen-driven expansion. Because the samples were bulk and unsorted, CD4+ and CD8+ T cell repertoires could not be compared. Only the TCR beta chain was sequenced, so true repertoire diversity is likely underestimated because unpaired alpha chains were not captured.

As for this clonotype: Its antigen is currently not known. This could be a read error, since a much larger clone is one nucleotide away.

Total RNA and DNA were co-extracted from approximately 20-30 mg of bulk tissue with the AllPrep DNA/RNA mini kit, without cell sorting. Surgical resection was performed in China between November 2015 and early 2016 on a handful of patients with histopathologically diagnosed primary liver carcinoma. At the time of sampling, the patients were treatment-naive and had chronic HBV infection. Five spatially separated regions were sampled from each tumor: the superior, inferior, left-lateral and right-lateral poles, plus the tumor centre. More than 75% viable tumor cells were found by histology in every tumor sample. Fresh tumor and adjacent tissue pieces were bisected, with one half stored in RNAlater at -80 degrees C and the other half sent for histology. The CDR3 has 15 amino acids, counting the end cysteine and phenylalanine. The CDR3 DNA has 45 bases and is translated from base 1. Between the V and J ends, shortened by 3 bases and 2 bases respectively, the junction contains 13 bases. CDR1 and CDR2 (SGHAT, FQNNGV) derive from the germline V gene.

A constant-region primer and ProtoScript II reverse transcriptase were used to reverse-transcribe TCRbeta-specific cDNA from roughly 0.55 ug total RNA. Construction of the TCRbeta libraries relied on three nested rounds of multiplex PCR, following a slightly modified ARM-PCR procedure. Multiplex TRBV1-TRBV30 forward primers and a Cbeta reverse primer were used in the first two PCR rounds, each of which was run for about 10 cycles. A final 25-cycle PCR with Deep VentR polymerase added sample barcodes and Illumina adapters. Before sequencing, amplicons of 200-500 bp were purified from gel using a QIAquick gel extraction kit. An Illumina HiSeq 2500 was used to sequence the TCRbeta amplicons with 250-bp paired-end reads. Per the original workflow: Quality trimming of reads was performed with Trimmomatic v0.33, and paired reads were merged with FLASH v1.2.11 so that full CDR3 sequences could be recovered. MiGEC v1.2.1b assigned V, D and J germline segments to the rearranged TCRbeta sequences. VDJtools v1.0.0 computed clonotype statistics and Shannon-Wiener diversity indices. To reduce sampling bias, subsequent analyses other than the diversity analysis used only the 250 most abundant clonotypes in each sample. TCRdb took the public reads, trimmed them with fastp at Q25, ran MiXCR for clone calling and kept in-frame beta chains. CDR3 protein duplicates are merged, each entry listing the most common genes and DNA. Here the V and J calls rest on TCRdb's processing, not on the authors' analysis. The sample has about 30,000 distinct CDR3 sequences on record, about 71% of them singletons. The top ten hold about 30% of the sample.

The chain employs TRBV11-2 and TRBJ2-5, with TRBD2 perhaps the D gene, on 5 matching bases. Sequencing was done on a sample of liver tumor tissue from sampling region 3. This specimen's cell subset or site label, per the study, means: tumor region T3, left-lateral pole. The clonotype originates from a woman aged 30 to 39 with primary liver carcinoma and hepatitis B virus infection. The CDR3 reads CASSFVTNGQETQYF. The nucleotides are TGTGCCAGCAGCTTTGTGACTAACGGACAAGAGACCCAGTACTTC.